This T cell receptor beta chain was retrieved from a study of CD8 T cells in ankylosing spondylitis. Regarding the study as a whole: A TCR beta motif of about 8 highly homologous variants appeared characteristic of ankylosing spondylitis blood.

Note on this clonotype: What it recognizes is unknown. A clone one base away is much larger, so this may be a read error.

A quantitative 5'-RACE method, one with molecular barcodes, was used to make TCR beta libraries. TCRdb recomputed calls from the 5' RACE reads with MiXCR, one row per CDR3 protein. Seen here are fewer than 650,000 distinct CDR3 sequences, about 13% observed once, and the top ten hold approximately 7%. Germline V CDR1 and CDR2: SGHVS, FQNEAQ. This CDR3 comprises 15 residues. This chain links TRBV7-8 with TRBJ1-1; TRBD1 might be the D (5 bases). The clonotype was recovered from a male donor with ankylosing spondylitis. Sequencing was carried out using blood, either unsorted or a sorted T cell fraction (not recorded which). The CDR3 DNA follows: TGTGCCAGCAGCCCTTTGGGGCAGGGAGCCACTGAAGCTCTCTTT. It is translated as CASSPLGQGATEALF. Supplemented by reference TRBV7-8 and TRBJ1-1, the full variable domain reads GAGVSQSPRYKVAKRGQDVALRCDPISGHVSLFWYQQALGQGPEFLTYFQNEAQLDKSGLPSDRFFAERPEGSVSTLKIQRTQQEDSAVYLCASSPLGQGATEALFGQGTRLTVV.